This T cell receptor (beta chain) is from a study of shared clonotypes between healthy human individuals (dated by TCRdb to the early 2020s). Looking at the study overall: The cohort included three men and a couple of women between 18 and 49 years of age. Leukapheresis yielded between about 0.94 and 9 billion PBMCs per donor. Different laboratories and diverse techniques were used to prepare libraries and sequence TCR repertoires, to increase sequencing depth and limit assay-specific biases. To estimate repertoire size and how much clonotype sharing occurs between individuals, the study deeply sequenced the blood TCR repertoires of several healthy adults. For each donor, three plates each were used for CD4 naive and CD4 memory, two plates were used for CD8 naive, and one plate was used for CD8 memory. Overall study outcomes, separate from this receptor: Naive subsets generally had larger estimated clonotype richness than memory subsets. The small number of donors limited the genetic and exposure-history diversity represented. Incomplete sequencing was indicated by rarefaction of sorted-subset datasets, despite the large sequencing depth. Clonotypes shared by all four sorted-subset donors showed higher generation probabilities than non-shared clonotypes. Based on pairwise subsampling, the degree of clonotype sharing among donors was expected to be affected by sequencing depth. Sharing across four donors was observed for approximately 5% of naive CD4, 3.5% of naive CD8, about 2.5% of memory CD4, and roughly 0.4% of memory CD8 clonotypes. Only blood was sampled, and tissue TCR repertoires likely differ from those in blood.

The donors were healthy, HIV-negative adults with no recently reported acute infections or vaccinations. Every donor was a Caucasian adult living in Nashville, Tennessee, USA. Magnetic negative selection was used to enrich CD4+ T cells, after which naive cells were positively selected on CD45RA and the negative fraction became the memory subset. Blood was collected by leukapheresis, and PBMCs were isolated by Ficoll-Histopaque density gradient centrifugation and then cryopreserved in liquid nitrogen vapor phase. Analytical flow cytometry was used to check the purity and quantity of each magnetically sorted T cell population. Each sorted fraction had its genomic DNA isolated and then quantified by UV absorbance on a Nanodrop 2000c. In regard to this clone: Its antigen is unknown. Base qualities are missing; no much larger clone stands one base away.

The germline V gene encodes CDR1 SGHRS and CDR2 YFSETQ. Deletion took 6 bases off V and 2 bases off J, with a span of 15 bases between the germline ends. Inclusive of the bounding cysteine and phenylalanine, the CDR3 is 16 residues long. The retained sequence is limited to the CDR3, 48 bases, with the frame set at the first base. TCR CDR3 regions were amplified from genomic DNA by multiplex PCR using the deep immunoSEQ assay. Extracted genomic DNA from each cell subset was distributed evenly across all wells of several immunoSEQ 96-well plates, and each plate was treated as a replicate. For sorted subsets, 200 to 250 ng genomic DNA, equal to 30,000 to 35,000 T cell genomes, was loaded into each replicate PCR. Purified libraries were measured with a Qubit 3.0 fluorometer, size-checked on a Bioanalyzer 2100, and measured again with the KAPA Library Quantification kit. A separate single-read 150-cycle Illumina NextSeq 550 flow cell was used to sequence each immunoSEQ 96-well plate. Processing in the source paper ran as follows. Because the immunoSEQ output held only junctional sequences and lacked quality scores, the filtering could not match the filtering applied to full-length reads. To assign V/J genes and CDR3, sequences were annotated using PyIR, a Python wrapper for IgBLAST v1.9, with IMGT germline references. Reads were removed for weak V/J assignments (E-value above 1e-6), missing CDR3, stop codons, out-of-frame junctions, or ambiguous translated residues. A V3J clonotype was defined by an identical inferred V gene, J gene, and CDR3 amino acid sequence. Percentage overlap between repertoires was calculated by dividing the number of shared unique clonotypes by the size of the smaller repertoire. Repertoire richness was assessed with RTK rarefaction, the Chao1 estimator, and Recon v2.1 estimates of unobserved clonotypes. Generation probabilities for all TCRbeta clonotypes obtained by the gDNA method from a handful of donors were computed using OLGA. The table comes from immuneACCESS by way of TCRdb, which keeps in-frame sequences with V and J called. Part of the clones is missing from these tables; in studies checked, under half for an unresolved V gene and the rest for unknown reasons. V and J calls and clone size are as listed in that table; D and trimming were resolved from the DNA. The sample table shows over a million clones, and approximately 96% are seen once. The ten largest clonotypes hold approximately 1% of the sample.

The sample consisted of naive CD4+ T cells sorted from blood. The intended sense of this specimen's cell subset or site label: CD45RA+ positively selected. This sequence originates from a man aged 25-40 years in good health. The chain links TRBV5-1 with TRBJ2-6; the D gene is tentatively TRBD1 or TRBD2, each matching 6 bases. The DNA is TGCGCCAGCACAAGGGGGGAATCGGCTGGGGCCAACGTCCTGACTTTC. Its protein is CASTRGESAGANVLTF. The full variable domain, completed from the reference TRBV5-1 and TRBJ2-6 proteins outside the CDR3, reads KAGVTQTPRYLIKTRGQQVTLSCSPISGHRSVSWYQQTPGQGLQFLFEYFSETQRNKGNFPGRFSGRQFSNSRSEMNVSTLELGDSALYLCASTRGESAGANVLTFGAGSRLTVL.